These 10 T cell receptor beta chains came from one sample sequenced in a study of cytomegalovirus exposure and HLA in healthy donors. PCR employed 60 Vbeta and 13 Jbeta primers. The table came from immunoSEQ multiplex PCR; TCRdb's copy has only in-frame clones and leaves some out. The repertoire has around 100,000 clones, about 80% of them found once; the top ten carry approximately 1.7%. The sample was PBMCs. The receptors here all came from a woman between 35 and 50 years old in good health and CMV-seronegative.

There are a few counts of this clone. The rearrangement joins TRBV6-6 to TRBJ2-3, with TRBD2 identical over 8 bases. Germline CDR1 reads MNHNY; CDR2 reads SVGAGI (reference sequence). The CDR3 totals 15 residues. Unmatched junction bases numbered 10, after V lost 7 bases and J lost 4 bases. For the CDR3, the DNA is TGTGCCAGCACCTTAAGCGGGAGCGGGGCAGATACGCAGTATTTT. It translates to CASTLSGSGADTQYF.

The V gene is TRBV2, the J gene TRBJ2-3, with 8 positions matching TRBD2. CDR1 SNHLY and CDR2 FYNNEI come from the germline V gene. V shed 4 bases and J 2 bases; nucleotides not matched to a gene: 5. The length of the CDR3 is 15 residues. DNA for the CDR3: TGTGCCAGCAGTGCAGGCGGGGGGCCCACAGATACGCAGTATTTT. This encodes CASSAGGGPTDTQYF.

V gene TRBV19 combines with J gene TRBJ1-1; perhaps TRBD1 as D (5 bases). V lost 0 bases, J lost 7 bases, and 15 bases lay in between. CDR3 length equals 15 residues. CDR1 is LNHDA, CDR2 SQIVND, per germline (reference sequence). In DNA, the CDR3 is TGTGCCAGTAGTATAGAGGGAAGGGGACTTTATGAAGCTTTCTTT. Residues: CASSIEGRGLYEAFF.

The chain carries TRBV5-5 and TRBJ2-6, with 8 bases matching TRBD1. The V gene end was trimmed by 4 bases and the J gene end by 0 bases; junction bases not matched to a gene: 12. In germline, CDR1 is SGHKS, CDR2 YYEKEE (reference sequence). The CDR3 is made up of 19 amino acids. CDR3 sequence: CASSGGRDRISSGANVLTF. For the CDR3, the DNA is TGTGCCAGCAGCGGGGGCCGGGACAGGATTAGCTCTGGGGCCAACGTCCTGACTTTC.

The sample holds one count of this clone. V and J are TRBV5-4 and TRBJ2-1; 8 nucleotides match TRBD2. There are 16 residues in the CDR3. The junction had 6 bases not matched to a gene; V was cut back by 0 bases and J by 4 bases. Germline CDR1 reads SGHNT; CDR2 reads YYREEE (reference sequence). Written as DNA, the CDR3 is TGTGCCAGCAGCTTGGGGCTTAGCGGGACTTACAATGAGCAGTTCTTC. As protein: CASSLGLSGTYNEQFF.

The chain combines TRBV27 with TRBJ2-6; D is uncertain. V lost 8 bases and J lost 3, with 11 bases in between. Germline V gene sequence: CDR1 MNHEY, CDR2 SMNVEV (reference sequence). The CDR3 covers 14 residues. The CDR3 DNA is TGTGCCAGCCGCCAGTCAGGTGGGGCCAACGTCCTGACTTTC. Translated, it gives CASRQSGGANVLTF.

This clone has just a few counts. The chain joins TRBV6-4 to TRBJ2-3; TRBD2 agrees at 8 bases. The CDR3 is 14 amino acids. With 4 bases clipped from V and 0 bases from J, the junction kept 0 bases outside the gene matches. Germline-derived CDR1 and CDR2 are MRHNA and SNTAGT. DNA of the CDR3: TGTGCCAGCAGTGTAGCGGGAAGCACAGATACGCAGTATTTT. It specifies CASSVAGSTDTQYF.

This clone was observed a few times. The chain has TRBV29-1 and TRBJ2-5; no definite D call. The DNA end favors TRBJ2-7, so the J call may be wrong. CDR1 is SQVTM, CDR2 ANQGSEA, per germline. The CDR3 is 13 amino acids. CDR3 amino acids: CSVESSPSYEQYF. DNA for the CDR3: TGCAGCGTTGAGAGTAGCCCCTCCTACGAGCAGTACTTC.

The chain carries TRBV20-1 and TRBJ2-5; D remains ambiguous. The CDR3 spans 11 residues. The V gene lost 2 bases and the J gene lost 4 bases, with 5 bases spanning the gap. The V gene's germline CDR1 is DFQATT and CDR2 SNEGSKA (reference sequence). This CDR3 is CSARSRETQYF. In DNA form, the CDR3 reads TGCAGTGCTAGATCCCGAGAGACCCAGTACTTC.

There are a few counts of this clone. V usage is TRBV9 and J usage is TRBJ1-1, with D uncertain. The CDR3 has 16 amino acids. Trimming left V 4 bases short and J 0 bases short, with 16 bases between. Germline values: CDR1 SGDLS, CDR2 YYNGEE. For the CDR3, the DNA is TGTGCCAGCAGCATGCAGATGGGCCGCCTGAACACTGAAGCTTTCTTT. Protein sequence: CASSMQMGRLNTEAFF.